The 19 T cell receptor beta chains in this list originate from one sample, sequenced in a study of STAT5B mutations in CD4+ large granular lymphocyte leukemia. Sequencing used immunoSEQ multiplex PCR; TCRdb keeps in-frame clones, though not all of them. There are some 45,000 clones in the sample; 65% to 90% occur only once, and 2.5% to 3% lies in the top ten. Sequencing was done on a sample of CD4+ T cells from blood buffy coats. The receptors come from a human donor in good health.

The CDR3 DNA is TGCGCCAGCAGGGGCGGGACAGTGTTGGACGAGCAGTACTTC. It encodes CASRGGTVLDEQYF. The genes are TRBV23-1 and TRBJ2-7; D perhaps matches TRBD1 (7 bases). TRBV23-1 is classed as an ORF, of uncertain function. CDR3 length: 14 amino acids. V gave up 6 bases and J gave up 5 bases, with 17 bases separating them.

The chain couples TRBV4-2 to TRBJ1-6; D is uncertain. The CDR3 consists of 15 residues. The V gene's germline CDR1 is LGHNA and CDR2 YNFKEQ. V lost 1 base and J lost 9, with 13 bases in between. CDR3 sequence (DNA): TGTGCCAGCAGCCAAGCCATAACGAGTCGTTCACCCCTCCACTTT. This encodes CASSQAITSRSPLHF.

This sequence joins TRBV10-3 and TRBJ1-2, with 8 bases that match TRBD1. The CDR3 runs 15 residues. Per germline, CDR1 ENHRY and CDR2 SYGVKD. V trimming: 3 bases; J trimming: 5 bases; junction bases outside the gene matches: 8. DNA of the CDR3: TGTGCCATCAGTGAAGTGCAGGGGGCGCGATATGGCTACACCTTC. This sequence encodes CAISEVQGARYGYTF.

The V call is TRBV4-2, the J call TRBJ2-3; 8 bases are shared with TRBD2. From germline, CDR1 is LGHNA and CDR2 YNFKEQ. This CDR3 comprises 16 residues. Trimming took 3 bases from V and 4 from J; bases not matched to a gene: 9. CDR3 bases: TGTGCCAGCAGCCAGCCGGGACTAGAAGTGGCAGATACGCAGTATTTT. This codes for CASSQPGLEVADTQYF.

The chain recombines TRBV15 with TRBJ2-7; no reliable D call. Looked up from germline, CDR1 is LNHNV and CDR2 is YYDKDF (reference sequence). This CDR3 is 14 amino acids long. V gave up 0 bases and J gave up 3 bases, with 9 bases separating them. The CDR3 region is CATSRDIVSYEQYF. In nucleotides, the CDR3 is TGTGCCACCAGCAGAGATATAGTGAGCTACGAGCAGTACTTC.

The count of this clone is one. Within the sample, other DNA sequences also encode this same CDR3. The chain carries TRBV7-2 and TRBJ1-4, with TRBD1 matching 8 bases. V lost 5 bases, J lost 7 bases, and 9 bases stayed unmatched. The CDR3 has 15 residues. Germline CDR1 and CDR2: SGHTA and FQGNSA. The DNA of the CDR3 is TGTGCCAGCAGCCTTCAGGGGGCATGGGGTGAAAAACTGTTTTTT. This encodes CASSLQGAWGEKLFF.

The chain uses TRBV9 and TRBJ2-3; 7 bases match TRBD1. The CDR3 has 15 amino acids. The V gene end was trimmed by 0 bases and the J gene end by 3 bases; junction bases not matched to a gene: 4. Germline-derived CDR1 and CDR2 are SGDLS and YYNGEE. Here the CDR3 DNA reads TGTGCCAGCAGCGTAGTAAGGGGGCAGACAGATACGCAGTATTTT. It codes for CASSVVRGQTDTQYF.

The gene calls are TRBV5-1 and TRBJ2-2; TRBD1 agrees at 9 bases. The CDR3 has 17 residues. The V and J ends lost 4 bases and 0 bases, in that order; junction bases with no gene match: 7. CDR1 and CDR2 (germline): SGHRS, YFSETQ. CDR3 nucleotide sequence: TGCGCCAGCAGCGGACAGGGGACCAACACGAACACCGGGGAGCTGTTTTTT. Translation gives CASSGQGTNTNTGELFF.

A single count supports this clone. This chain links TRBV9 with TRBJ2-1, with 13 bases aligning to TRBD2. J gave up 8 bases and V 4 bases, and 6 bases lay outside the gene matches. Per germline, CDR1 SGDLS and CDR2 YYNGEE. The CDR3 runs to 15 residues. The CDR3 reads CASSPTSGRSDEQFF. For the CDR3, the DNA is TGTGCCAGCAGCCCGACTAGCGGGAGGTCGGATGAGCAGTTCTTC.

The rearrangement uses TRBV19 and TRBJ2-5; 14 bases map to TRBD2. V gave up 4 bases and J gave up 4 bases; unmatched junction bases: 5. Per germline, CDR1 LNHDA and CDR2 SQIVND (reference sequence). The CDR3 length is 16 residues. The CDR3 loop reads CASSTTGLAGAETQYF. Here the CDR3 DNA reads TGTGCCAGTAGTACCACGGGACTAGCGGGAGCAGAGACCCAGTACTTC.

The chain uses TRBV28 and TRBJ2-7, with D hard to call. In germline, CDR1 is MDHEN, CDR2 SYDVKM. Between the trimmed V and J ends, which lost 5 bases and 0 bases, there was a span of 5 bases. This CDR3 spans 12 amino acids. CDR3 coding DNA: TGTGCCAGCAGTCCCAGCTCCTACGAGCAGTACTTC. Translation gives CASSPSSYEQYF.

The chain combines TRBV19 with TRBJ2-5; 10 bases are a match to TRBD2. V lost 6 bases and J lost 1; bases outside the gene matches: 5. The CDR3 covers 15 residues. Germline V lookup: CDR1 LNHDA, CDR2 SQIVND (reference sequence). DNA for the CDR3: TGTGCCAGTAGGGAGCGGGAGGGCCCCCAAGAGACCCAGTACTTC. It translates to CASREREGPQETQYF. Based on the CDR3 plus reference TRBV19 and TRBJ2-5, the full variable domain is DGGITQSPKYLFRKEGQNVTLSCEQNLNHDAMYWYRQDPGQGLRLIYYSQIVNDFQKGDIAEGYSVSREKKESFPLTVTSAQKNPTAFYLCASREREGPQETQYFGPGTRLLVL.

The chain uses TRBV5-8 and TRBJ1-5; 8 bases fit TRBD1. The ends lost 4 bases at V and 3 bases at J; junction bases unmatched: 3. CDR3 size: 14 residues. Per germline, CDR1 SGHTS and CDR2 YDEGEE. CDR3 sequence (DNA): TGTGCCAGCAGCCGACAGGGGTACAATCAGCCCCAGCATTTT. This translates into CASSRQGYNQPQHF.

V is TRBV6-5 and J is TRBJ2-7; D unresolved. This CDR3 has 13 amino acids. V was pared by 4 bases and J by 3 bases, with 10 bases between. Germline CDR1 is MNHEY and CDR2 is SVGAGI. CDR3 protein: CASSSGPVYEQYF. The CDR3 bases are TGTGCCAGCAGTTCTGGACCGGTCTACGAGCAGTACTTC.

The chain couples TRBV28 to TRBJ2-5; maybe TRBD1 (6 bases). V lost 6 bases to trimming and J lost 9 bases, with 23 bases between them. Germline V CDR1 and CDR2: MDHEN, SYDVKM. The CDR3 loop spans 15 amino acids. The CDR3 sequence is CASRPRDTLLVAQYF. As DNA, the CDR3 is TGTGCCAGCAGACCCCGGGACACCTTGTTGGTGGCCCAGTACTTC.

This clone has only one observation. V is TRBV7-3 and J is TRBJ2-2, with D uncertain. V lost 5 bases, J lost 2 bases, and 12 bases lay in between. The CDR3 length is 15 residues. Per the germline V gene, CDR1 is SGHTA and CDR2 is FQGTGA. CDR3 residues: CASSLMGTNTGELFF. DNA of the CDR3: TGTGCCAGCAGCCTCATGGGCACCAACACCGGGGAGCTGTTTTTT.

V is TRBV5-1 and J is TRBJ2-1; D is perhaps TRBD1 or TRBD2 (5 bases each). This CDR3 comprises 14 residues. CDR1 and CDR2 from the germline V gene are SGHRS and YFSETQ. Trimming cost V 4 bases and J 3 bases, with 11 bases left between them. This CDR3 is CASSPGRDYNEQFF. In DNA form, the CDR3 reads TGCGCCAGCAGCCCGGGACGGGACTACAATGAGCAGTTCTTC. Together with reference TRBV5-1 and TRBJ2-1, the CDR3 gives the full variable domain: KAGVTQTPRYLIKTRGQQVTLSCSPISGHRSVSWYQQTPGQGLQFLFEYFSETQRNKGNFPGRFSGRQFSNSRSEMNVSTLELGDSALYLCASSPGRDYNEQFFGPGTRLTVL.

V gene TRBV7-9 combines with J gene TRBJ2-1, with 8 bases identical to TRBD2. Germline-derived CDR1 and CDR2 are SEHNR and FQNEAQ (reference sequence). The CDR3 is 15 residues long. V shed 2 bases, J shed 0 bases, and the junction held 0 bases outside the gene matches. The DNA of the CDR3 is TGTGCCAGCAGCTTAAGCGGGAGCTCCTACAATGAGCAGTTCTTC. Its protein product is CASSLSGSSYNEQFF.

The J gene is TRBJ2-7, the V gene TRBV19; TRBD2 might be the D (6 bases). The germline V gene encodes CDR1 LNHDA and CDR2 SQIVND (reference sequence). The CDR3 runs 14 residues. V was shortened by 3 bases and J by 2 bases, with 11 bases between the two germline ends. Here the CDR3 reads CASSMGERAYEQYF. CDR3 coding DNA: TGTGCCAGTAGTATGGGGGAGCGGGCCTACGAGCAGTACTTC.